This T cell receptor (beta chain) came from a study of technical replicates of blood from a few donors. Germline values: CDR1 WSHSY, CDR2 SAAADI. V lost 3 bases and J 4 bases, leaving 6 bases between the germline ends. The CDR3 is 13 amino acids. Assay used: immunoSEQ multiplex PCR; TCRdb lists only in-frame clones, some missing. This table holds some 68,000 clones, roughly 90% found once. This clonotype originated in a human donor in good health. This chain joins TRBV10-2 and TRBJ2-2; no firm D call. Sequencing input: T cells isolated from PBMCs. The CDR3 here is CASSEEATGELFF. The CDR3 DNA reads TGCGCCAGCAGTGAAGAGGCCACCGGGGAGCTGTTTTTT.